The present TCR beta chain was sequenced within a study of a mutant IDH1 vaccine in newly diagnosed glioma. Regarding time point: week 5, during vaccination. In the vaccine, a single dose held 300 ug of the mutant IDH1 20-mer peptide, along with topical imiquimod. Comment on this clone: Its cognate antigen is unknown.

Sequencing was performed with immunoSEQ multiplex PCR; in TCRdb, only in-frame clones are kept and a portion is missing. Here the sample spans 70,000 to 90,000 clones, over 75% being singletons. The receptor's source is a woman in her fifties or sixties with glioma. This sample comprised PBMCs, obtained from a glioma patient whose treatment included an IDH1 peptide vaccine.

The CDR3 bases are TGTGCCAGCAGCCTTAGTGGGGGGCTAGGTTCACCCCTCCACTTT. The encoded protein is CASSLSGGLGSPLHF. The chain is built from TRBV7-9 and TRBJ1-6, with TRBD1 as a possible D gene (6 bases). CDR1 is SEHNR, CDR2 FQNEAQ, per germline (reference sequence). V gave up 5 bases and J gave up 9 bases, with 17 bases separating them. CDR3 length: 15 residues.